This T cell receptor (beta chain) stems from a study of cytomegalovirus exposure and HLA in healthy donors. PCR was performed using 60 Vbeta and 13 Jbeta primers. Here immunoSEQ multiplex PCR was the method, and the copy in TCRdb shows in-frame clones only, minus some. The sample holds around 58,000 clones, under 85% seen once. V gave up 3 bases and J gave up 1 base, with 26 bases separating them. Germline CDR1 and CDR2: SGHRS and YFSETQ. This CDR3 has 19 amino acids. J is TRBJ2-7 and V is TRBV5-1; D is perhaps TRBD1 (6 bases). Sequencing was performed on PBMCs. The TCR was taken from a male donor in good health and CMV-seropositive. CDR3 residues: CASSSQFNETGRLSYEQYF. The CDR3 DNA is TGCGCCAGCAGCTCCCAATTTAACGAGACAGGACGTTTGTCCTACGAGCAGTACTTC.